This T cell receptor beta chain derives from a study of tumor and adjacent non-tumor tissue in lung cancer (dated by TCRdb to between 2017 and 2018). The study in broad terms: By cancer type, the cohort comprised around 11 adenocarcinoma patients, 2 squamous cell carcinoma patients and 1 small cell lung cancer patient. The approximately 15 enrolled patients, of whom 10 were men and 5 were women, were aged about 30 to 85 years and were diagnosed with TNM stage I to III disease. The study compared bulk TCRbeta repertoires from lung tumor tissue and matched distant non-tumor lung tissue of approximately 14 lung cancer patients. In total, sequencing yielded some 130 million productive TCRbeta reads, which works out to an average of approximately 4.1 million reads per sample. TCRbeta CDR3 sequencing was performed on thirty paired specimens, with one tumor sample and one normal lung sample collected per patient.

RNA was isolated from bulk, unsorted tissue, and RNA quality was assessed with a NanoDrop ND-1000 and an Agilent 2100. Newly diagnosed lung cancer patients without prior chemotherapy who had been admitted for thoracic surgery in China between August and November 2014 were enrolled as donors. Patients who had received previous radiotherapy or chemotherapy, or who had another concurrent cancer, were excluded from the study. Surgical tissue pieces of roughly 1-2 cm3 were preserved in RNAlater solution and stored at -80 °C until use. There are 14 amino acids in the CDR3, from cysteine to phenylalanine inclusive. The only DNA kept is the CDR3, 42 bases in frame from the first base. Germline trimming amounts to 6 bases on V and 4 bases on J, with 5 as the count of junction bases outside the gene matches. Library preparation employed multiplex PCR. TCRdb lists the instrument as Illumina HiSeq 2500. Following protocols modified from ARM-PCR, the researchers constructed TCRbeta libraries through three rounds of nested PCR with primers (Table S4). Before sequencing, PCR products of 200-500 bp were excised from the gel and purified with the QIAquick gel extraction kit. Per the original workflow: Reads were cleaned with Trimmomatic, merged with FLASH into complete CDR3 sequences, and assigned to V(D)J germline segments with MiTCR. VDJtools was used to compute clonal diversity as the inverse Simpson's index. Productive reads were defined as in-frame sequences without a premature stop codon. TCRdb trimmed the raw reads at Q25, called clones with MiXCR and kept productive beta chains. Here each entry gathers all rows of one CDR3 protein and keeps the most common genes and DNA. In this record, the V and J calls reflect TCRdb's handling and not the investigators' own analysis. The sample includes fewer than 120,000 distinct CDR3 sequences, with 84% observed a single time. The top ten constitute 20% to 25% of the sample.

Note on this clonotype: Its antigen is not yet known. The input lacks base qualities; no much larger clone sits a single base away.

Summary of the overall study and its limitations: Significantly higher TCR diversity (inverse Simpson) was observed in tumor tissue than in normal lung tissue (roughly 390 vs 170, P = 0.0075, Mann-Whitney U test). TCR diversity was significantly higher in younger patients, and higher tumor TCR diversity was associated with shorter overall and disease-free survival. In normal lung, the top 100 clones accounted for a significantly larger cumulative share of the repertoire than in tumor tissue. The methods do not name the sequencing platform or mention unique molecular identifiers. Only roughly 14 patients were in the cohort, and the authors stated that larger samples and more detailed clinical data are needed. Peripheral blood was not sequenced, so blood TCRbeta repertoires in these lung cancer patients were not examined.

The sample was lung tumor tissue. The sequence is built from TRBV12-3 or TRBV12-4 and TRBJ2-2; TRBD2 lines up with 7 middle nucleotides. This clonotype was sampled from a man between 65 and 80 years old with non-small cell lung cancer. Read as DNA, the sequence is TGTGCCAGCAGGATAGCGGGCAGCACCGGGGAGCTGTTTTTT. It specifies CASRIAGSTGELFF.